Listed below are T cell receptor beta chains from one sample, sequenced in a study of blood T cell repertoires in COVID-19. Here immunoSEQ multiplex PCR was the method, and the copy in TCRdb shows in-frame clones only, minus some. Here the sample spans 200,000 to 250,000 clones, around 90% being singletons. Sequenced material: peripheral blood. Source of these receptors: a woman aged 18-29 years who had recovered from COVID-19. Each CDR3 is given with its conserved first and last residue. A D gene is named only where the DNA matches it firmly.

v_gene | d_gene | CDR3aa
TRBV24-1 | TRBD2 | CATSDPLAGENNEQFF
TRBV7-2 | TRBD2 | CASASGISYEQYF
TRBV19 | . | CASSLPRSTDTQYF
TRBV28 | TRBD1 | CASSDWDRSVMNYGYTF
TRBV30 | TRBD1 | CARSTGGSYNEQFF
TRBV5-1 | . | CASRNWGEDEQFF
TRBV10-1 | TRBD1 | CASSECPPYRGGRTEAFF
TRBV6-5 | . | CASRTRLANTGELFF
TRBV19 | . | CASSISGIETQYF
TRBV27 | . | CASSSTGDSSGNQPQHF
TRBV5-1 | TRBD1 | CASSLQTGGRDYGYTF
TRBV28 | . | CASHGAGRGNQPQHF
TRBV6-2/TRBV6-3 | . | CASSPIALPYNEQFF
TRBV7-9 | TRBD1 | CASSFSTGKAFF
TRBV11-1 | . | CASSPDSYYTEAFF
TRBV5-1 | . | CASSLEREDDEQFF
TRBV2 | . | CASSELGAEPLYEQYF
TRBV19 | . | CASSMGGYYSNQPQHF
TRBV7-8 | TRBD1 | CASSDRDRAQPQHF
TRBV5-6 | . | CASSLARGNTEAFF
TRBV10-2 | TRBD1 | CASRQGELRLEALHF
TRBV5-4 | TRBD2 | CASSSPGLAGAYSYNEQFF
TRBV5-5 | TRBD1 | CASSPRTGDETQYF
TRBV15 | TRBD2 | CATSRDYGSGRLYNEQFF
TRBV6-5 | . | CASMRNSYNEQFF
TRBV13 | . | CASSLPSSGNTIYF
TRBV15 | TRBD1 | CATSPRTGENTIYF
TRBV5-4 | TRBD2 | CASSQKLAGGFNEQFF
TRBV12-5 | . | CASGPGLYYEQYF
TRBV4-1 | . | CASSQGLVSVGSYEQYF
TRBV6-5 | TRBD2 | CASSSTSGRADTQYF
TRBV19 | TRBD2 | CASSIGGRQIDTQYF
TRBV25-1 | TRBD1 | CASSELGQGFYGYTF
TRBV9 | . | CASNGGTAGDGYTF
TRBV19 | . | CASSILAGHEQFF
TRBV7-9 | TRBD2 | CASSLDGGLAGEYEQYF
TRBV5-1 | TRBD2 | CASSPGLAGRSNTGELFF
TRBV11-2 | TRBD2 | CASSSRTSGSYNEQFF
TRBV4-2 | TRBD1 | CASSLATGRAEAFF
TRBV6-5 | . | CASRLADTQYF
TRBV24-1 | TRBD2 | CATSGPSGKSETQYF
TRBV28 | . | CASSLAGARAGELFF
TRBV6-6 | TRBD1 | CASNLRDRQYEQYF
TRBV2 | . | CASRGGNTEAFF
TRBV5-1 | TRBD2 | CASSPSGRSHNEQFF
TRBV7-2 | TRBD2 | CASSLASSGISYEQYF
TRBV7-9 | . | CASSGESRYNEQFF
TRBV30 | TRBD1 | CAWSLRTGGFYGYTF
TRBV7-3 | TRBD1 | CASSSPGTGDYEQYF
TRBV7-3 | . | CASSLTVRAGGNTIYF